This T cell receptor (beta chain) was captured in a study of technical replicates of blood from a few donors. Sequencing used immunoSEQ multiplex PCR; TCRdb keeps in-frame clones, though not all of them. The sample lists around 70,000 clones; approximately 97% were seen once. This CDR3 has 13 residues. V trimming: 5 bases; J trimming: 5 bases; junction bases outside the gene matches: 3. The germline V gene has CDR1 SGDLS and CDR2 YYNGEE. The specimen sequenced was T cells isolated from PBMCs. The gene calls are TRBV9 and TRBJ2-2; 7 positions agree with TRBD2. The TCR sequence derives from a human donor in good health. The CDR3 DNA follows: TGTGCCAGCAGACCACTAGCGACCGGGGAGCTGTTTTTT. Encoded protein: CASRPLATGELFF.